This TCR beta chain is drawn from a study of blood T cell repertoires in COVID-19. About the research overall: Spain, Italy and the United States supplied samples that represented acute and convalescent COVID-19. Sample material is recorded as cDNA or gDNA derived from T cells, B-cell-depleted T cells, or PBMCs.

Seattle's cohort entered during active infection and was followed longitudinally. How the authors handled the data: Reference gene primer amplification gave nucleated cell count estimates. Sequenced by immunoSEQ multiplex PCR; TCRdb stores in-frame clones only, minus some. V, J and clone size reflect that table, while D and trimming were determined from the DNA. The table lists about 62,000 clones, 80% to 90% of them singletons. The CDR3 covers 14 residues. CDR1 and CDR2 from the germline V gene are LNHNV and YYDKDF (reference sequence). The V end lost 1 base, the J end lost 1 base, and 6 bases lay between the germline ends.

Sequencing was carried out using peripheral blood. The V and J genes are TRBV15 and TRBJ2-3, with D uncertain. The sequence was obtained from a woman in her fifties or sixties with COVID-19, enrolled during active disease. The CDR3 region has the DNA TGTGCCACCAGCAGAGTGTCAGGCACAGATACGCAGTATTTT. It encodes CATSRVSGTDTQYF.